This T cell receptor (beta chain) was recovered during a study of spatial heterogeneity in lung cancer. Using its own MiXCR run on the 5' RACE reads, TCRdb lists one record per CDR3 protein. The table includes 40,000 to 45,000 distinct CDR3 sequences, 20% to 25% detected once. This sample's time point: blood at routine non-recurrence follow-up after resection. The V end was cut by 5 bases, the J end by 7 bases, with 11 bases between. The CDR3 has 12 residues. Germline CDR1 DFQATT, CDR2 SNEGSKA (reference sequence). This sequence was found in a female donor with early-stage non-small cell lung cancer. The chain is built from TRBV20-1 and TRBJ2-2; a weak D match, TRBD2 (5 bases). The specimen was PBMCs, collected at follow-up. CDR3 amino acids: CSARTEDGELFF. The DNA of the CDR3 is TGCAGTGCTCGGACGGAGGACGGGGAGCTGTTTTTT.